This passage covers 28 T cell receptor beta chains from one sample sequenced in a study of CD8 T cells in ankylosing spondylitis (dated 2017 in TCRdb). Library method: 5' RACE. Sequencing used an Illumina HiSeq 2500. The public reads were quality trimmed at Q25 with fastp and then assembled into clones with MiXCR by TCRdb, keeping productive beta chains. When rows share a CDR3 protein, they turn into one entry using the most common DNA and genes. In all, the sample holds roughly 250,000 distinct CDR3 sequences, and 8% to 9.5% of those were seen once. The biggest ten clones account for approximately 6.3% of the sample. Source material: blood, either unsorted or a sorted T cell fraction (not recorded which). The receptors shown here come from a male donor with ankylosing spondylitis or in good health (not recorded which).

This clonotype was seen repeatedly, ten times or more. This chain connects TRBV10-3 to TRBJ1-2; the D gene is possibly TRBD1 (5 bases). The CDR3 consists of 14 residues. Between the trimmed V and J ends, which lost 6 bases and 8 bases, there was a span of 19 bases. Germline lookup yields CDR1 ENHRY and CDR2 SYGVKD. Written as DNA, the CDR3 is TGTGCCATCAGACCGGGACGGGGGACTGGAGGCTACACCTTC. Its translation is CAIRPGRGTGGYTF.

The V and J genes are TRBV6-5 and TRBJ2-7; 10 bases fit TRBD1. From germline, CDR1 is MNHEY and CDR2 SVGAGI. The CDR3 runs 16 residues. Losses at the gene ends were 6 bases for V and 0 bases for J; bases not matched to a gene: 8. CDR3 amino acids: CASRSSRQGASYEQYF. Here the CDR3 DNA reads TGTGCCAGCAGATCCTCAAGACAGGGGGCCTCCTACGAGCAGTACTTC.

The chain is built from TRBV7-2 and TRBJ2-7; the D call may be TRBD1 or TRBD2 (5 bases each). Trimming left V 5 bases short and J 2 bases short, with 19 bases between. Germline CDR1 SGHTA, CDR2 FQGNSA. There are 16 residues in the CDR3. The CDR3 sequence is CASSPRAGAPPYEQYF. The CDR3 DNA reads TGTGCCAGCAGCCCCAGGGCGGGCGCCCCTCCCTACGAGCAGTACTTC.

The chain links TRBV20-1 to TRBJ2-3, with TRBD2 matching 12 bases. After removal of 4 bases from V and 2 bases from J, the junction contained 7 bases not matched to a gene. The CDR3 runs to 16 residues. The germline CDR1 and CDR2 sequences are DFQATT and SNEGSKA (reference sequence). CDR3 nucleotide sequence: TGCAGTGCTACCCGACTAGCGGGGGCTTTCACAGATACGCAGTATTTT. Its translation: CSATRLAGAFTDTQYF.

This clonotype was detected ten times or more. The CDR3 here is CASSLGLENEQYF. CDR3 sequence (DNA): TGCGCCAGCAGCTTGGGACTAGAAAACGAGCAGTACTTC. V gene TRBV5-1 combines with J gene TRBJ2-7; tentatively, D is TRBD2 (6 bases). Trimming shortened V by 0 bases and J by 5 bases, and 9 bases separated the two germline ends. The CDR3 extends over 13 amino acids. Looked up from germline, CDR1 is SGHRS and CDR2 is YFSETQ.

This clonotype was found a few times. The rearrangement links TRBV5-1 to TRBJ2-5, with D maybe TRBD2 (7 bases). The germline V gene has CDR1 SGHRS and CDR2 YFSETQ. The ends were cut back, 7 bases at V and 5 bases at J, with 15 bases in the middle. This CDR3 region has 13 residues. As DNA, the CDR3 is TGCGCCAGCGGGGGGGCGGGCGTGGAGACCCAGTACTTC. Amino acids: CASGGAGVETQYF.

This clonotype has at least ten counts. The rearrangement joins TRBV7-9 to TRBJ2-7; 13 bases match TRBD2. This CDR3 has 15 residues. The V gene's germline CDR1 is SEHNR and CDR2 FQNEAQ (reference sequence). V was pared by 6 bases and J by 6 bases, with 8 bases of the junction left unmatched. The CDR3 region is CASSRPGLAGFEQYF. CDR3 nucleotides: TGTGCCAGCAGTCGCCCGGGACTAGCGGGGTTCGAGCAGTACTTC.

This clonotype was seen ten or more times. This chain connects TRBV7-2 to TRBJ1-3; tentative D call: TRBD1 (5 bases). The V end lost 0 bases, the J end lost 4 bases, and 13 bases lay between the germline ends. CDR3 length: 16 amino acids. In germline, CDR1 is SGHTA, CDR2 FQGNSA. CDR3 nucleotide sequence: TGTGCCAGCAGCTTAGCGTCCCAGGGCATAGGAAACACCATATATTTT. This encodes CASSLASQGIGNTIYF.

This clonotype has just a few counts. V and J are TRBV7-8 and TRBJ1-1; 11 bases are shared with TRBD1. This CDR3 is 15 amino acids long. V shed 4 bases, J shed 1 base, and the junction held 2 bases outside the gene matches. Per the germline V gene, CDR1 is SGHVS and CDR2 is FQNEAQ. DNA of the CDR3: TGTGCCAGCAGCTCGGACAGGGGGCGGAACACTGAAGCTTTCTTT. Its protein is CASSSDRGRNTEAFF.

This clonotype has a count of ten or more. V and J are TRBV5-1 and TRBJ2-3; possible D gene TRBD1, 5 bases. CDR3 size: 13 residues. The V end lost 3 bases, the J end lost 8 bases, and 13 bases lay between the germline ends. Germline loops: CDR1 SGHRS, CDR2 YFSETQ. The CDR3 DNA reads TGCGCCAGCAGCTCGGACACCCCGGGTACGCAGTATTTT. Its protein product is CASSSDTPGTQYF.

The rearrangement uses TRBV12-3 or TRBV12-4 and TRBJ2-2; D could derive from TRBD1 or TRBD2 (6 bases each). V lost 5 bases to trimming and J lost 6 bases, with 13 bases between them. This CDR3 has 14 residues. The CDR3: CASSPRRGAGELFF. The DNA of the CDR3 is TGTGCCAGCAGTCCCCGGAGGGGGGCCGGGGAGCTGTTTTTT.

The CDR3 reads CSATQGLNTEAFF. The CDR3, as DNA: TGCAGTGCTACACAGGGGTTGAACACTGAAGCTTTCTTT. J is TRBJ1-1 and V is TRBV20-1, with 7 bases that match TRBD1. From germline, CDR1 is DFQATT and CDR2 SNEGSKA (reference sequence). This CDR3 comprises 13 residues. V lost 4 bases to trimming and J lost 0 bases; unmatched junction nucleotides: 2.

V usage is TRBV25-1 and J usage is TRBJ1-1, with D perhaps TRBD1 (6 bases). Between the trimmed V and J ends, which lost 3 bases and 11 bases, there was a span of 16 bases. CDR1 is MGHDK and CDR2 is SYGVNS in the germline V gene. The CDR3 extends over 13 amino acids. For the CDR3, the DNA is TGTGCCAGCAGTGATGAGAGGGGGGGGAGGGCTTTCTTT. It is translated as CASSDERGGRAFF.

This clonotype was seen a handful of times. J is TRBJ1-1 and V is TRBV12-3 or TRBV12-4, with 8 nucleotides matching TRBD1. After removal of 1 base from V and 1 base from J, the junction contained 11 bases not matched to a gene. The CDR3 consists of 18 residues. The CDR3 region has the DNA TGTGCCAGCAGTTTAGGGATTCGTCAGGGGGCAGGGAACACTGAAGCTTTCTTT. Translating it yields CASSLGIRQGAGNTEAFF.

This clonotype was seen at least ten times. The gene calls are TRBV10-3 and TRBJ1-4; D perhaps matches TRBD1 (6 bases). Trimming pared 11 bases from V and 3 bases from J, leaving 16 bases between. CDR1 and CDR2 from the germline V gene are ENHRY and SYGVKD. This CDR3 is built from 14 residues. The CDR3 reads CAGPGDRPNEKLFF. Here the CDR3 DNA reads TGTGCCGGACCAGGAGACAGGCCTAATGAAAAACTGTTTTTT.

This clonotype showed up many times. The chain carries TRBV7-2 and TRBJ1-1, with unresolved D. This CDR3 spans 10 amino acids. Trimming removed 7 bases from V and 11 bases from J, with 11 bases in between. Looked up from germline, CDR1 is SGHTA and CDR2 is FQGNSA. CDR3 amino acids: CASTTARAFF. The CDR3 DNA sequence: TGTGCCAGCACAACGGCGAGGGCTTTCTTT. The full variable domain, completed using reference TRBV7-2 and TRBJ1-1, is GAGVSQSPSNKVTEKGKDVELRCDPISGHTALYWYRQSLGQGLEFLIYFQGNSAPDKSGLPSDRFSAERTGGSVSTLTIQRTQQEDSAVYLCASTTARAFFGQGTRLTVV.

This clonotype has at least ten counts. The chain joins TRBV12-3 or TRBV12-4 to TRBJ2-1; TRBD2 matches 7 bases. This CDR3 contains 12 residues. J lost 7 bases, V lost 8 bases, and 5 bases had no gene match. CDR3 in amino acids: CASAGEVNEQFF. The CDR3 DNA sequence: TGTGCCAGCGCGGGAGAAGTAAATGAGCAGTTCTTC.

This clonotype was found many times. The rearrangement joins TRBV12-3 or TRBV12-4 to TRBJ1-5; D remains unclear. The CDR3 length is 16 residues. Deletions cut 1 base from V and 7 bases from J, with 17 bases between. The DNA of the CDR3 is TGTGCCAGCAGTTTAGGGGGATCGGGAACGCGCCAGCCCCAGCATTTT. Protein sequence: CASSLGGSGTRQPQHF.

V is TRBV10-2 and J is TRBJ2-5; 11 bases are a match to TRBD2. The J segment lost 6 bases and the V segment lost 3 bases, leaving 12 bases of the junction unmatched. Looked up from germline, CDR1 is WSHSY and CDR2 is SAAADI. This CDR3 has 17 amino acids. The CDR3 DNA reads as TGCGCCAGCAGTGATGTAGCGGGAGGGCCGGGTGGTAAGACCCAGTACTTC. Protein product: CASSDVAGGPGGKTQYF.

This clonotype was counted ten times or more. This rearrangement joins TRBV7-2 to TRBJ1-3, with D possibly being TRBD1 (5 bases). CDR1 is SGHTA and CDR2 is FQGNSA in the germline V gene. The V gene lost 1 base and the J gene lost 2 bases, with 15 bases spanning the gap. The CDR3 has 17 amino acids. CDR3 amino acids: CASSLVAGALAGNTIYF. CDR3 DNA: TGTGCCAGCAGCTTAGTGGCCGGGGCCCTCGCTGGAAACACCATATATTTT.

This clonotype occurred many times. This chain links TRBV5-5 with TRBJ1-2; D not certain. V was clipped by 2 bases and J by 2 bases, with 13 bases between them. Per the germline V gene, CDR1 is SGHKS and CDR2 is YYEKEE (reference sequence). This CDR3 has 15 residues. DNA of the CDR3: TGTGCCAGCAGCTTATCTGGCCCCGGAAACTATGGCTACACCTTC. This translates into CASSLSGPGNYGYTF.

This clonotype was detected many times. The CDR3 spells CAIGTVDYEQYF. CDR3 nucleotides: TGTGCCATCGGGACAGTGGACTACGAGCAGTACTTC. This chain joins TRBV10-3 and TRBJ2-7; 7 nucleotides match TRBD1. Looked up from germline, CDR1 is ENHRY and CDR2 is SYGVKD. Germline trimming cut 8 bases from V and 3 bases from J; bases unmatched to any gene: 4. CDR3 length: 12 residues.

This rearrangement joins TRBV5-1 to TRBJ2-3; 14 nucleotides line up with TRBD2. V was pared by 4 bases and J by 3 bases, with 4 bases of the junction left unmatched. Per the germline V gene, CDR1 is SGHRS and CDR2 is YFSETQ. The CDR3 sequence is 16 residues long. The CDR3 is CASSRWTSGGTDTQYF. CDR3 in DNA: TGCGCCAGCAGCCGGTGGACTAGCGGGGGGACAGATACGCAGTATTTT.

This clonotype was seen ten or more times. The V call is TRBV5-1, the J call TRBJ2-7, with 8 nucleotides matching TRBD2. This CDR3 has 18 amino acids. The germline gives CDR1 SGHRS, CDR2 YFSETQ. After removal of 4 bases from V and 4 bases from J, the junction contained 19 bases not matched to a gene. The CDR3 is CASSLGPQRSGGNYEQYF. The CDR3 DNA sequence: TGCGCCAGCAGCCTCGGGCCTCAAAGGAGCGGGGGAAATTACGAGCAGTACTTC.

This clonotype was recorded many times. In DNA, the CDR3 is TGTGCCAGCAGCTTAGAGTGGCATACTGAGGGGGAGACCCAGTACTTC. The encoded protein is CASSLEWHTEGETQYF. The V gene is TRBV7-2, the J gene TRBJ2-5; D is perhaps TRBD1 or TRBD2 (5 bases each). The CDR3 is made up of 16 amino acids. Looked up from germline, CDR1 is SGHTA and CDR2 is FQGNSA. The germline V and J ends were trimmed by 1 base and 5 bases, with 17 bases remaining between them.

This clonotype was seen repeatedly, ten times or more. The chain recombines TRBV5-1 with TRBJ2-2; either TRBD1 or TRBD2 may supply D (6 bases each). Trimming removed 0 bases from V and 4 bases from J, with 19 bases in between. The CDR3 length is 18 residues. Per germline, CDR1 SGHRS and CDR2 YFSETQ. CDR3 in amino acids: CASSLAHDRLGGTGELFF. The CDR3 region has the DNA TGCGCCAGCAGCTTGGCCCACGACAGGTTGGGAGGCACCGGGGAGCTGTTTTTT.

This clonotype has ten or more counts. This chain joins TRBV12-3 or TRBV12-4 and TRBJ2-7; D remains ambiguous. The CDR3 totals 12 residues. Trimming took off 1 base at V and 6 bases at J, with 7 bases between the two ends. The CDR3 coding sequence is TGTGCCAGCAGTTTAGTGGGGTCCGAGCAGTACTTC. Its translation: CASSLVGSEQYF.

The chain employs TRBV10-3 and TRBJ2-7; 12 bases are a match to TRBD2. This CDR3 is 15 amino acids long. V lost 4 bases, J lost 6 bases, and 7 bases stayed unmatched. The germline gives CDR1 ENHRY, CDR2 SYGVKD. DNA of the CDR3: TGTGCCATCAGTGGGACTAGCGGGAAATCGGGCGAGCAGTACTTC. Translation: CAISGTSGKSGEQYF.